The 10 T cell receptor beta chains in this list originate from one sample, sequenced in a study of cytomegalovirus exposure and HLA in healthy donors. Use of 60 Vbeta and 13 Jbeta primers characterized the PCR. Here immunoSEQ multiplex PCR was the method, and the copy in TCRdb shows in-frame clones only, minus some. The data hold 140,000 to 150,000 clones, with about two thirds observed a single time. Sample: PBMCs. These receptors originate from a man between 35 and 55 years old in good health and CMV-seronegative.

This clone was seen only a few times. This chain connects TRBV7-2 to TRBJ1-1, with unresolved D. Germline lookup yields CDR1 SGHTA and CDR2 FQGNSA. Between the trimmed V and J ends, which lost 5 bases and 1 base, there was a span of 8 bases. The CDR3 is 13 amino acids. This CDR3 is CASSREGNTEAFF. DNA for the CDR3: TGTGCCAGCAGCAGGGAGGGGAACACTGAAGCTTTCTTT.

In DNA form, the CDR3 reads TGTGCCAGCGTAACCACGCGGTTGGAGACCCAGTACTTC. Translating it yields CASVTTRLETQYF. The gene calls are TRBV18 and TRBJ2-5; D remains ambiguous. Germline V gene data show CDR1 as KGHSH and CDR2 as LQKENI. V lost 8 bases, J lost 5 bases, and 15 bases lay in between. CDR3 length: 13 residues.

This clone was counted once. The rearrangement uses TRBV9 and TRBJ2-2; weak D call: TRBD1 (6 bases). From germline, CDR1 is SGDLS and CDR2 YYNGEE. V lost 4 bases to trimming and J lost 2 bases, with 15 bases between them. CDR3 size: 16 residues. The CDR3: CASSPWAGVNTGELFF. CDR3 DNA sequence: TGTGCCAGCAGCCCCTGGGCAGGGGTAAACACCGGGGAGCTGTTTTTT.

This clone was detected once. CDR3 region: CASSYSVDSSYNEQFF. The CDR3 nucleotides are TGTGCCAGCAGTTACTCAGTGGACAGCTCCTACAATGAGCAGTTCTTC. The genes are TRBV6-5 and TRBJ2-1, with D maybe TRBD1 (6 bases). This CDR3 spans 16 amino acids. The germline CDR1 and CDR2 sequences are MNHEY and SVGAGI. V was cut by 0 bases and J by 0 bases, with 9 bases left in between.

The chain links TRBV7-8 to TRBJ1-5, with 8 bases fitting TRBD1. CDR3 length equals 15 residues. Germline values: CDR1 SGHVS, CDR2 FQNEAQ. V shed 5 bases, J shed 4 bases, and the junction held 7 bases outside the gene matches. CDR3: CASSLGTGGNQPQHF. DNA for the CDR3: TGTGCCAGCAGCCTCGGGACAGGTGGGAATCAGCCCCAGCATTTT. Looking up the rest from reference TRBV7-8 and TRBJ1-5 gives the full variable domain: GAGVSQSPRYKVAKRGQDVALRCDPISGHVSLFWYQQALGQGPEFLTYFQNEAQLDKSGLPSDRFFAERPEGSVSTLKIQRTQQEDSAVYLCASSLGTGGNQPQHFGDGTRLSIL.

The gene calls are TRBV2 and TRBJ1-6; 7 bases agree with TRBD1. Trimming took 5 bases from V and 10 from J; bases not matched to a gene: 8. Germline lookup yields CDR1 SNHLY and CDR2 FYNNEI. The CDR3 sequence is 14 residues long. In nucleotides, the CDR3 is TGTGCCAGCAGTTTTGTGAGGGGGCAATCACCCCTCCACTTT. As protein: CASSFVRGQSPLHF.

The chain employs TRBV9 and TRBJ2-7; D might be TRBD2 (5 bases). V shed 0 bases and J shed 7 bases, with 20 bases lying between them. Germline-derived CDR1 and CDR2 are SGDLS and YYNGEE. The CDR3 extends over 16 amino acids. CDR3 sequence reads: CASSVGASGSPGEQYF. The CDR3 DNA reads TGTGCCAGCAGCGTAGGGGCCTCGGGTTCGCCGGGGGAGCAGTACTTC.

V is TRBV13 and J is TRBJ2-1; TRBD2 agrees at 11 bases. Unmatched junction bases numbered 3, after V lost 3 bases and J lost 8 bases. Germline lookup yields CDR1 PRHDT and CDR2 FYEKMQ (reference sequence). The CDR3 runs to 14 residues. DNA of the CDR3: TGTGCCAGCAGCTTTGTACTAGCGGGAGATGAGCAGTTCTTC. This encodes CASSFVLAGDEQFF.

The chain uses TRBV6-5 and TRBJ1-3; no firm D call. The CDR3 covers 14 residues. The V end lost 6 bases, the J end lost 4 bases, and 13 bases lay between the germline ends. CDR1 is MNHEY, CDR2 SVGAGI, per germline. CDR3 sequence (DNA): TGTGCCAGCAGACGCCTAGAGGCAGGAAACACCATATATTTT. Its translation is CASRRLEAGNTIYF.

The chain recombines TRBV7-2 with TRBJ2-7; weak D call: TRBD2 (6 bases). The germline V and J ends were trimmed by 1 base and 3 bases, with 13 bases remaining between them. The CDR3 has 15 amino acids. Germline lookup yields CDR1 SGHTA and CDR2 FQGNSA. The CDR3 loop reads CASSLGPIAVYEQYF. The CDR3, as DNA: TGTGCCAGCAGCTTAGGTCCTATAGCGGTCTACGAGCAGTACTTC.